This TCR beta chain was retrieved from a study of neurological immune-mediated disorders. Study results and limitations: Private repertoires in all groups were suggested by the finding that expanded clones across subjects shared no CDR3 amino acid sequences.

The cDNA was generated by 5'RACE with 10-nucleotide random UMIs. TCRdb passed the 5' RACE reads through MiXCR, listing each CDR3 protein once. This sample has tens of thousands of distinct CDR3 sequences; 3.8% occur once, and the top ten carry approximately 2.2%. Deletions cut 1 base from V and 5 bases from J, with 5 bases between. This CDR3 spans 12 amino acids. Germline CDR1 and CDR2: SGHVS and FNYEAQ. For this clonotype: Antigen unknown.

This clonotype was obtained from a man younger than 45 with multiple sclerosis. Sequenced: PBMCs. This chain connects TRBV7-6 to TRBJ2-5; unclear D gene. The CDR3 reads CASSLVRETQYF. CDR3 bases: TGTGCCAGCAGCTTAGTGCGGGAGACCCAGTACTTC.